What follows are 29 T cell receptor beta chains derived from one specimen sequenced in a study of CD8 T cells in Susac syndrome. Reverse transcription used roughly 0.5 to 1 ug RNA and random hexamers. TCRdb itself ran the immunoSEQ multiplex PCR reads through MiXCR, one entry per CDR3 protein. This table holds tens of thousands of distinct CDR3 sequences, approximately 93% found once. The specimen sequenced was CD8+ T cells from PBMCs. These receptors were collected from a human donor in good health.

This sequence joins TRBV29-1 and TRBJ2-3, with TRBD2 matching 7 bases. The germline CDR1 and CDR2 sequences are SQVTM and ANQGSEA. The CDR3 is 13 residues long. V was pared by 6 bases and J by 4 bases, with 7 bases of the junction left unmatched. CDR3 bases: TGCAGCGTGGCGGGCGGGAGAGCAGATACGCAGTATTTT. Protein sequence: CSVAGGRADTQYF.

This CDR3 is CASSLMGEDTQYF. CDR3 DNA sequence: TGTGCCAGCAGCTTAATGGGGGAAGATACGCAGTATTTT. The chain combines TRBV7-2 with TRBJ2-3; D assignment may be TRBD1 or TRBD2 (5 bases each). The CDR3 is 13 residues long. CDR1 and CDR2 from the germline V gene are SGHTA and FQGNSA. The V and J ends lost 2 bases and 5 bases respectively, with 8 bases between them.

This clonotype appeared once. The gene calls are TRBV3-1 and TRBJ2-3; a weak D match, TRBD1 (5 bases). With 0 bases removed from V and 5 bases from J, the gap between germline ends came to 9 bases. Germline V lookup: CDR1 LGHDT, CDR2 YNNKEL (reference sequence). This CDR3 contains 14 residues. Here the CDR3 DNA reads TGTGCCAGCAGCCAAGACAGTAGGGGAGATACGCAGTATTTT. It translates to CASSQDSRGDTQYF.

V is TRBV10-2 and J is TRBJ2-5, with TRBD1 as a possible D gene (6 bases). This CDR3 has 14 residues. CDR1 and CDR2 (germline): WSHSY, SAAADI. V dropped 5 bases and J dropped 4 bases, with 14 bases sitting between them. The CDR3 loop reads CASSRVGGGETQYF. DNA for the CDR3: TGCGCCAGCAGTCGGGTAGGGGGTGGAGAGACCCAGTACTTC.

This rearrangement joins TRBV5-6 to TRBJ2-7, with 7 bases matching TRBD1. Unmatched junction bases numbered 3, after V lost 0 bases and J lost 3 bases. CDR1 SGHDT and CDR2 YYEEEE come from the germline V gene. The CDR3 loop spans 14 amino acids. The CDR3 DNA sequence: TGTGCCAGCAGCTTGGGTCAGGGGGACTACGAGCAGTACTTC. As protein: CASSLGQGDYEQYF.

The V and J genes are TRBV3-1 and TRBJ1-5, with 7 bases fitting TRBD1. The germline V gene encodes CDR1 LGHDT and CDR2 YNNKEL (reference sequence). This CDR3 region has 15 residues. With 1 base clipped from V and 4 bases from J, the junction kept 4 bases outside the gene matches. CDR3 protein: CASSQVAGGNQPQHF. The CDR3 region has the DNA TGTGCCAGCAGCCAAGTGGCAGGGGGAAATCAGCCCCAGCATTTT.

The chain couples TRBV20-1 to TRBJ1-5, with 7 bases lining up with TRBD1. Trimming at V came to 6 bases and at J to 5 bases, leaving 16 bases not matched to a gene. The CDR3 runs to 16 residues. The germline gives CDR1 DFQATT, CDR2 SNEGSKA (reference sequence). CDR3 sequence: CSATTPPTGLYQPQHF. CDR3 nucleotides: TGCAGTGCGACGACCCCACCGACAGGGTTATATCAGCCCCAGCATTTT.

The chain uses TRBV20-1 and TRBJ2-7; D unclear. The CDR3 runs to 13 residues. Per germline, CDR1 DFQATT and CDR2 SNEGSKA (reference sequence). Deletions cut 3 bases from V and 1 base from J, with 10 bases between. CDR3 loop: CSARADGSYEQYF. CDR3 nucleotide sequence: TGCAGTGCTAGGGCAGATGGGTCCTACGAGCAGTACTTC.

The J gene is TRBJ2-7, the V gene TRBV13; the match to TRBD2 covers 7 bases. Losses at the gene ends were 4 bases for V and 4 bases for J; bases not matched to a gene: 7. The CDR3 has 14 amino acids. Germline CDR1 is PRHDT and CDR2 is FYEKMQ (reference sequence). The CDR3 nucleotides are TGTGCCAGCAGCTCAGGACTAGATGATTACGAGCAGTACTTC. Amino acids: CASSSGLDDYEQYF.

CDR3 bases: TGCAGCGTAGATAGCGGGAGGGTCGAAGAGACCCAGTACTTC. It is translated as CSVDSGRVEETQYF. The V gene is TRBV29-1, the J gene TRBJ2-5; 11 nucleotides align to TRBD2. With 6 bases clipped from V and 3 bases from J, the junction kept 6 bases outside the gene matches. From germline, CDR1 is SQVTM and CDR2 ANQGSEA. The length of the CDR3 is 14 residues.

CDR3 in amino acids: CASSLVGGASETQYF. DNA for the CDR3: TGTGCCAGCAGCTTAGTAGGGGGAGCGAGTGAGACCCAGTACTTC. The J gene is TRBJ2-5, the V gene TRBV7-9, with a possible D match to TRBD1 (6 bases). The ends were cut back, 1 base at V and 5 bases at J, with 14 bases in the middle. The CDR3 sequence is 15 residues long. Germline loops: CDR1 SEHNR, CDR2 FQNEAQ (reference sequence).

V and J are TRBV6-5 and TRBJ2-7; the D is unclear. Trimming took off 6 bases at V and 7 bases at J, with 13 bases between the two ends. CDR1 is MNHEY, CDR2 SVGAGI, per germline. This CDR3 spans 12 amino acids. DNA for the CDR3: TGTGCCAGCAGCCTCTCACGTTCGGAGCAGTACTTC. It specifies CASSLSRSEQYF.

This clonotype was counted only a few times. V gene TRBV29-1 combines with J gene TRBJ2-2; D ambiguous. There are 16 residues in the CDR3. V lost 0 bases and J 2 bases, leaving 13 bases between the germline ends. Germline V gene data show CDR1 as SQVTM and CDR2 as ANQGSEA. CDR3 protein: CSVEDRRYGNTGELFF. The DNA of the CDR3 is TGCAGCGTTGAAGATCGCCGGTATGGTAACACCGGGGAGCTGTTTTTT.

V gene TRBV3-1 combines with J gene TRBJ2-3; 11 nucleotides align to TRBD1. The CDR3 totals 17 residues. After removal of 2 bases from V and 2 bases from J, the junction contained 6 bases not matched to a gene. CDR1 is LGHDT and CDR2 is YNNKEL in the germline V gene (reference sequence). In nucleotides, the CDR3 is TGTGCCAGCAGCCAAACATCGGGACAGGGGGTCACAGATACGCAGTATTTT. The encoded protein is CASSQTSGQGVTDTQYF.

The genes are TRBV27 and TRBJ2-1; perhaps D is TRBD1 or TRBD2 (6 bases each). The CDR3 has 14 residues. The germline CDR1 and CDR2 sequences are MNHEY and SMNVEV (reference sequence). Trimming removed 7 bases at V and 0 bases at J, with 10 bases between. The chain's CDR3 is CASTGGSSYNEQFF. As DNA, the CDR3 is TGTGCCAGCACCGGGGGCTCCTCCTACAATGAGCAGTTCTTC.

The chain is built from TRBV28 and TRBJ2-3; 8 bases fit TRBD2. Unmatched junction bases numbered 7, after V lost 7 bases and J lost 1 base. Germline loops: CDR1 MDHEN, CDR2 SYDVKM. The CDR3 length is 15 residues. The CDR3 region is CASTGLGTGTDTQYF. The DNA of the CDR3 is TGTGCCAGCACGGGACTAGGGACGGGCACAGATACGCAGTATTTT.

CDR3 amino acids: CASNVATGGSYNEQFF. In DNA form, the CDR3 reads TGTGCCAGCAACGTAGCAACGGGAGGCTCCTACAATGAGCAGTTCTTC. The V and J genes are TRBV6-1 and TRBJ2-1; 7 nucleotides agree with TRBD2. The ends lost 7 bases at V and 0 bases at J; junction bases unmatched: 9. This CDR3 comprises 16 residues. Germline V gives CDR1 MNHNS, CDR2 SASEGT.

The V and J genes are TRBV29-1 and TRBJ2-5; TRBD1 agrees at 8 bases. This CDR3 has 15 residues. Germline loops: CDR1 SQVTM, CDR2 ANQGSEA. The trim removed 1 base at V and 1 base at J, leaving 5 bases unmatched. Here the CDR3 DNA reads TGCAGCGTTGAAGGACAGGGGTCGTCCCAAGAGACCCAGTACTTC. Its translation is CSVEGQGSSQETQYF.

The CDR3 spells CSAREGIYYEQYF. CDR3 in DNA: TGCAGTGCTAGAGAGGGGATCTACTACGAGCAGTACTTC. V and J are TRBV20-1 and TRBJ2-7; no clear D. Trimming took off 0 bases at V and 3 bases at J, with 9 bases between the two ends. The CDR3 runs 13 residues. Germline V gene sequence: CDR1 DFQATT, CDR2 SNEGSKA (reference sequence).

V is TRBV6-6 and J is TRBJ2-5; 10 bases are a match to TRBD1. The junction had 10 bases not matched to a gene; V was cut back by 7 bases and J by 5 bases. Germline values: CDR1 MNHNY, CDR2 SVGAGI (reference sequence). The CDR3 totals 15 residues. The CDR3 is CASNLDRGFSETQYF. As DNA, the CDR3 is TGTGCCAGCAACCTGGACAGGGGGTTCTCGGAGACCCAGTACTTC.

This rearrangement joins TRBV28 to TRBJ2-5; possible D gene TRBD2, 6 bases. This CDR3 region has 14 residues. The germline V gene has CDR1 MDHEN and CDR2 SYDVKM. The V end lost 2 bases, the J end lost 5 bases, and 12 bases lay between the germline ends. The CDR3 coding sequence is TGTGCCAGCAGTTTAAGCGGGTGGAGGGAGACCCAGTACTTC. Translating it yields CASSLSGWRETQYF.

The chain carries TRBV29-1 and TRBJ1-1; 7 positions match TRBD1. This CDR3 spans 13 amino acids. Germline V gene data show CDR1 as SQVTM and CDR2 as ANQGSEA. V lost 7 bases and J lost 2; bases outside the gene matches: 7. The CDR3 sequence: CSGATGFNTEAFF. Written as DNA, the CDR3 is TGCAGCGGCGCGACAGGGTTCAACACTGAAGCTTTCTTT. Variable domain in full (rest from reference TRBV29-1 and TRBJ1-1): SAVISQKPSRDICQRGTSLTIQCQVDSQVTMMFWYRQQPGQSLTLIATANQGSEATYESGFVIDKFPISRPNLTFSTLTVSNMSPEDSSIYLCSGATGFNTEAFFGQGTRLTVV.

The chain uses TRBV5-1 and TRBJ2-7, with 9 bases identical to TRBD1. V lost 4 bases and J lost 2; bases outside the gene matches: 4. CDR3 length: 14 residues. Germline V CDR1 and CDR2: SGHRS, YFSETQ. In nucleotides, the CDR3 is TGCGCCAGCAGCCCGGGGACAGGGCCCTACGAGCAGTACTTC. Protein sequence: CASSPGTGPYEQYF.

The genes are TRBV10-3 and TRBJ2-7; TRBD2 aligns across 11 bases. The trim removed 6 bases at V and 0 bases at J, leaving 7 bases unmatched. Germline loops: CDR1 ENHRY, CDR2 SYGVKD. CDR3 size: 16 residues. This chain's CDR3 is CAISQGTSGTSYEQYF. In DNA form, the CDR3 reads TGTGCCATCAGCCAGGGGACTAGCGGTACCTCCTACGAGCAGTACTTC.

Here the CDR3 reads CASSLQGTEETQYF. The CDR3 DNA follows: TGCGCCAGCAGTTTACAGGGGACTGAAGAGACCCAGTACTTC. The chain combines TRBV10-2 with TRBJ2-5; D perhaps matches TRBD1 (7 bases). Trimming stripped 5 bases from V and 3 bases from J, with 13 bases between. This CDR3 has 14 residues. Looked up from germline, CDR1 is WSHSY and CDR2 is SAAADI.

The chain carries TRBV11-2 and TRBJ2-2; no clear D. CDR1 and CDR2 from the germline V gene are SGHAT and FQNNGV. CDR3 length: 12 residues. V lost 1 base and J 11 bases, leaving 8 bases between the germline ends. Here the CDR3 DNA reads TGTGCCAGCAGCTTAGGTGGGGAAGAGCTGTTTTTT. This gives the protein CASSLGGEELFF.

This clonotype was recorded only once. The chain carries TRBV27 and TRBJ2-7, with unresolved D. The CDR3 has 14 residues. Looked up from germline, CDR1 is MNHEY and CDR2 is SMNVEV (reference sequence). The V gene lost 3 bases and the J gene lost 6 bases, with 15 bases spanning the gap. CDR3 loop: CASSFLGNTGEQYF. DNA for the CDR3: TGTGCCAGCAGTTTCCTGGGTAATACCGGCGAGCAGTACTTC.

The chain joins TRBV27 to TRBJ2-1; D unresolved. V shed 2 bases and J shed 8 bases, with 7 bases lying between them. The CDR3 runs 12 residues. CDR1 and CDR2 (germline): MNHEY, SMNVEV (reference sequence). CDR3 amino acids: CASSLGNDEQFF. In DNA form, the CDR3 reads TGTGCCAGCAGTTTAGGCAACGATGAGCAGTTCTTC.

The chain joins TRBV4-2 to TRBJ2-7; 7 positions agree with TRBD2. The V gene's germline CDR1 is LGHNA and CDR2 YNFKEQ. The junction had 8 bases not matched to a gene; V was cut back by 0 bases and J by 3 bases. The CDR3 runs to 16 residues. This chain's CDR3 is CASSQDASGTYYEQYF. For the CDR3, the DNA is TGTGCCAGCAGCCAAGATGCGAGCGGGACTTACTACGAGCAGTACTTC.